The 21 T cell receptor beta chains below all came from one sample that was sequenced in a study of PD-1 blockade in mismatch repair-deficient tumors. Stated time point: 10-day in vitro stimulation with candidate neoantigen peptide 6. Libraries were prepared by immunoSEQ multiplex PCR; TCRdb keeps only in-frame clonotypes and omits some of them. The sample consists of roughly 13,000 clones, about 88% of them appearing once. Their specific antigens are unknown. This material consisted of cells cultured in vitro, taken from a patient treated with pembrolizumab. These receptors originate from an adult with mismatch repair-deficient cancer.

V gene TRBV7-8 combines with J gene TRBJ1-1; D ambiguous. V dropped 1 base and J dropped 1 base, with 7 bases sitting between them. CDR1 SGHVS and CDR2 FQNEAQ come from the germline V gene. The CDR3 sequence is 14 residues long. The CDR3 region has the DNA TGTGCCAGCAGCTTAGGTGGCCCGAACACTGAAGCTTTCTTT. Translated: CASSLGGPNTEAFF.

The V call is TRBV5-1, the J call TRBJ1-1; the match to TRBD1 covers 7 bases. This CDR3 is built from 15 residues. Germline values: CDR1 SGHRS, CDR2 YFSETQ. The V segment lost 0 bases and the J segment 1 base; nucleotides outside the gene matches: 3. CDR3 loop: CASSLGQGSNTEAFF. The CDR3, as DNA: TGCGCCAGCAGCTTGGGACAGGGATCGAACACTGAAGCTTTCTTT.

The gene calls are TRBV19 and TRBJ1-1; 7 nucleotides agree with TRBD1. This CDR3 comprises 16 residues. Germline assignment: CDR1 LNHDA and CDR2 SQIVND (reference sequence). V was clipped by 6 bases and J by 0 bases; unmatched bases: 10. CDR3: CASRRQGRLLNTEAFF. In DNA, the CDR3 is TGTGCCAGTAGAAGACAGGGCCGGCTCTTGAACACTGAAGCTTTCTTT.

The rearrangement joins TRBV18 to TRBJ1-5; D is perhaps TRBD1 (6 bases). Trimming left V 3 bases short and J 4 bases short, with 7 bases between. The CDR3 spans 13 residues. Per germline, CDR1 KGHSH and CDR2 LQKENI. The CDR3 region has the DNA TGTGCCAGCTCACCTGGACAGAATCAGCCCCAGCATTTT. Its translation is CASSPGQNQPQHF.

The rearrangement joins TRBV19 to TRBJ2-2; D possibly corresponds to TRBD1 (6 bases). Trimming stripped 6 bases from V and 4 bases from J, with 15 bases between. This CDR3 has 15 amino acids. From germline, CDR1 is LNHDA and CDR2 SQIVND (reference sequence). In DNA, the CDR3 is TGTGCCAGTAGGGTTGGGACAATAAGCACCGGGGAGCTGTTTTTT. It codes for CASRVGTISTGELFF.

The rearrangement links TRBV5-1 to TRBJ2-3; no clear D gene. CDR1 SGHRS and CDR2 YFSETQ come from the germline V gene. The V end was cut by 4 bases, the J end by 1 base, with 7 bases between. CDR3 length: 13 amino acids. Here the CDR3 reads CASSQEGTDTQYF. The CDR3 coding sequence is TGCGCCAGCAGCCAAGAGGGCACAGATACGCAGTATTTT. Full variable domain (outside the CDR3, taken from reference TRBV5-1 and TRBJ2-3): KAGVTQTPRYLIKTRGQQVTLSCSPISGHRSVSWYQQTPGQGLQFLFEYFSETQRNKGNFPGRFSGRQFSNSRSEMNVSTLELGDSALYLCASSQEGTDTQYFGPGTRLTVL.

The gene calls are TRBV5-5 and TRBJ2-7; 8 nucleotides agree with TRBD1. Germline lookup yields CDR1 SGHKS and CDR2 YYEKEE (reference sequence). Trimming at V came to 4 bases and at J to 0 bases, leaving 9 bases not matched to a gene. The CDR3 spans 16 residues. Here the CDR3 DNA reads TGTGCCAGCAGCCAGTCCGGGACAGGAGTCTCCTACGAGCAGTACTTC. Its protein product is CASSQSGTGVSYEQYF.

CDR3 coding DNA: TGTGCCTGGAGTGGACAGTACACAGATACGCAGTATTTT. Its protein product is CAWSGQYTDTQYF. The rearrangement joins TRBV30 to TRBJ2-3, with D possibly being TRBD1 (5 bases). CDR3 length: 13 amino acids. Trimming stripped 1 base from V and 2 bases from J, with 7 bases between. The germline V gene has CDR1 GTSNPN and CDR2 SVGIG (reference sequence).

The chain carries TRBV6-5 and TRBJ2-1, with D maybe TRBD2 (6 bases). Germline V lookup: CDR1 MNHEY, CDR2 SVGAGI. Trimming left V 5 bases short and J 9 bases short, with 20 bases between. The CDR3 sequence is 15 residues long. The CDR3 loop reads CASSPPQSGPAEQFF. In DNA, the CDR3 is TGTGCCAGCAGTCCCCCTCAGAGCGGGCCTGCTGAGCAGTTCTTC.

The rearrangement uses TRBV18 and TRBJ2-3; the D call may be TRBD1 or TRBD2 (5 bases each). With 5 bases removed from V and 3 bases from J, the gap between germline ends came to 12 bases. The CDR3 consists of 14 residues. In germline, CDR1 is KGHSH, CDR2 LQKENI. This CDR3 is CASSRGDGTDTQYF. CDR3 sequence (DNA): TGTGCCAGCTCAAGAGGGGATGGGACAGATACGCAGTATTTT.

The genes are TRBV11-2 and TRBJ1-1; D possibly corresponds to TRBD1 (6 bases). CDR3 length: 16 amino acids. With 3 bases removed from V and 6 bases from J, the gap between germline ends came to 20 bases. From germline, CDR1 is SGHAT and CDR2 FQNNGV. The CDR3 loop is CASSFKTWGAGAEAFF. The CDR3 DNA is TGTGCCAGCAGCTTCAAAACCTGGGGGGCGGGGGCTGAAGCTTTCTTT. Full variable domain (outside the CDR3, taken from reference TRBV11-2 and TRBJ1-1): EAGVAQSPRYKIIEKRQSVAFWCNPISGHATLYWYQQILGQGPKLLIQFQNNGVVDDSQLPKDRFSAERLKGVDSTLKIQPAKLEDSAVYLCASSFKTWGAGAEAFFGQGTRLTVV.

In nucleotides, the CDR3 is TGTGCCCGGGATTCGGTGGCAGATACGCAGTATTTT. Translated: CARDSVADTQYF. V usage is TRBV30 and J usage is TRBJ2-3, with D possibly matching TRBD2 (5 bases). Looked up from germline, CDR1 is GTSNPN and CDR2 is SVGIG (reference sequence). V was shortened by 8 bases and J by 4 bases, with 13 bases between the two germline ends. This CDR3 is built from 12 residues. Full variable domain (rest looked up from reference TRBV30 and TRBJ2-3): SQTIHQWPATLVQPVGSPLSLECTVEGTSNPNLYWYRQAAGRGLQLLFYSVGIGQISSEVPQNLSASRPQDRQFILSSKKLLLSDSGFYLCARDSVADTQYFGPGTRLTVL.

This clone was counted once. This chain links TRBV9 with TRBJ2-7; weak D call: TRBD1 (5 bases). V dropped 0 bases and J dropped 1 base, with 11 bases sitting between them. The CDR3 length is 15 residues. Germline assignment: CDR1 SGDLS and CDR2 YYNGEE. This chain's CDR3 is CASSVGQIGSYEQYF. CDR3 coding DNA: TGTGCCAGCAGCGTAGGACAGATAGGGTCCTACGAGCAGTACTTC.

The chain is built from TRBV27 and TRBJ2-7; the D is unclear. The CDR3 has 14 residues. The germline V gene has CDR1 MNHEY and CDR2 SMNVEV (reference sequence). Trimming pared 0 bases from V and 3 bases from J, leaving 9 bases between. CDR3 sequence: CASSLSFNFYEQYF. DNA for the CDR3: TGTGCCAGCAGTTTATCCTTCAACTTCTACGAGCAGTACTTC.

A single count supports this clone. Here the CDR3 reads CASSIVITGPGNTIYF. CDR3 in DNA: TGTGCCAGTAGTATCGTGATAACGGGGCCCGGAAACACCATATATTTT. V is TRBV19 and J is TRBJ1-3, with D perhaps TRBD1 (5 bases). The CDR3 is 16 residues long. Germline V CDR1 and CDR2: LNHDA, SQIVND (reference sequence). Trimming shortened V by 3 bases and J by 4 bases, and 16 bases separated the two germline ends.

The chain is built from TRBV28 and TRBJ1-1; 9 bases match TRBD1. CDR3 length: 15 amino acids. Germline V gene sequence: CDR1 MDHEN, CDR2 SYDVKM. V shed 4 bases, J shed 5 bases, and the junction held 8 bases outside the gene matches. The CDR3 nucleotides read TGTGCCAGCAGTTCCTCCGGGACAGGGCTAACTGAAGCTTTCTTT. The encoded protein is CASSSSGTGLTEAFF.

The gene calls are TRBV7-2 and TRBJ2-6; D could derive from TRBD1 or TRBD2 (5 bases each). Germline V gene sequence: CDR1 SGHTA, CDR2 FQGNSA. The V and J ends lost 5 bases and 0 bases respectively, with 14 bases between them. The CDR3 is made up of 17 amino acids. CDR3 sequence: CASSAPGRSSGANVLTF. The CDR3 DNA reads as TGTGCCAGCAGCGCACCGGGACGGAGCTCTGGGGCCAACGTCCTGACTTTC.

V is TRBV29-1 and J is TRBJ2-5, with TRBD2 identical over 11 bases. Germline V gene sequence: CDR1 SQVTM, CDR2 ANQGSEA. Losses at the gene ends were 5 bases for V and 5 bases for J; bases not matched to a gene: 7. This CDR3 has 14 residues. In DNA, the CDR3 is TGCAGCGTTTCTAGCGGGAGGTCGGGGGAGACCCAGTACTTC. Translated, it gives CSVSSGRSGETQYF. Complete variable domain (other parts from reference TRBV29-1 and TRBJ2-5): SAVISQKPSRDICQRGTSLTIQCQVDSQVTMMFWYRQQPGQSLTLIATANQGSEATYESGFVIDKFPISRPNLTFSTLTVSNMSPEDSSIYLCSVSSGRSGETQYFGPGTRLLVL.

This chain uses TRBV7-3 with TRBJ2-3; no firm D call. CDR1 is SGHTA, CDR2 FQGTGA, per germline. The CDR3 contains 14 residues. With 1 base removed from V and 1 base from J, the gap between germline ends came to 6 bases. The CDR3 DNA sequence: TGTGCCAGCAGCTTAAACTGGGGCACAGATACGCAGTATTTT. Its translation is CASSLNWGTDTQYF.

The chain combines TRBV30 with TRBJ2-7; 7 bases line up with TRBD2. Unmatched junction bases numbered 6, after V lost 3 bases and J lost 1 base. Per the germline V gene, CDR1 is GTSNPN and CDR2 is SVGIG (reference sequence). There are 14 residues in the CDR3. The CDR3 DNA sequence: TGTGCCTGGAGGATGGCGGGAGAATCCTACGAGCAGTACTTC. It translates to CAWRMAGESYEQYF.

This clone was seen only once. The chain has TRBV7-3 and TRBJ1-1; TRBD1 matches at 9 bases. Germline-derived CDR1 and CDR2 are SGHTA and FQGTGA. This CDR3 comprises 14 residues. Losses at the gene ends were 5 bases for V and 6 bases for J; bases not matched to a gene: 7. CDR3 in amino acids: CASSQDRGSPEAFF. The CDR3 nucleotides are TGTGCCAGCAGCCAGGACAGGGGAAGCCCTGAAGCTTTCTTT.